This is a list of T cell receptor beta chains from one sample in a study of blood T cells in healthy people across ages. TCRdb re-called the 5' RACE reads through MiXCR, storing one row per CDR3 protein. The sample has over 1,500,000 distinct CDR3 sequences, just under 50% seen once. Sequencing input: blood. Receptors originate from a middle-aged woman in good health. Each CDR3 is given with its conserved first and last residue. The order of the fields is CDR3 length, V gene, D gene, clone size, J gene, CDR3 DNA, CDR3 protein. The D gene is left open where the match is weak. The size of a clone is reported for some rows only, either as once, few or many, or as a class for expanded clones.

17,TRBV5-1,.,few,TRBJ1-2,TGCGCCAGCAGCTTGACCCCAAGAGATAACTCCAGACAAGGCTACACCTTC,CASSLTPRDNSRQGYTF
18,TRBV11-2,TRBD2,.,TRBJ2-5,TGTGCCAGCAGCTTAGGGACTAGCGGGGGCCCTGGTGAAGAGACCCAGTACTTC,CASSLGTSGGPGEETQYF
16,TRBV7-2,.,few,TRBJ2-7,TGTGCCAGCAGCCATACCGGGACATTCAGCTCCTACGAGCAGTACTTC,CASSHTGTFSSYEQYF
17,TRBV7-2,.,.,TRBJ1-5,TGTGCCAGCAGCTTAGTAGCGGGACCGGGGGGTTTGAAGCCCCAGCATTTT,CASSLVAGPGGLKPQHF
15,TRBV9,.,.,TRBJ1-6,TGTGCCAGCAGCGTAGAACTGACAGCCAATTCACCCCTCCACTTT,CASSVELTANSPLHF
18,TRBV6-1,TRBD1,.,TRBJ2-7,TGTGCCAGCAGTGAAGTAGACCGGGACAGGGGGCCCCCCTACGAGCAGTACTTC,CASSEVDRDRGPPYEQYF
15,TRBV20-1,.,.,TRBJ2-7,TGCAGTGCTTCGACTCGCAGATCAGGGCCCTACGAGCAGTACTTC,CSASTRRSGPYEQYF
15,TRBV5-1,.,.,TRBJ2-7,TGCGCCAGCAGCTTAACCCCCGGGTCGGACTACGAGCAGTACTTC,CASSLTPGSDYEQYF
14,TRBV6-2/TRBV6-3,.,.,TRBJ1-1,TGTGCCAGCACCTTACGGGGGTTGAACACTGAAGCTTTCTTT,CASTLRGLNTEAFF
12,TRBV20-1,.,few,TRBJ2-5,TGCAGTGCTAGTCGGTCGGGAGAGACCCAGTACTTC,CSASRSGETQYF
16,TRBV3-1,TRBD1,.,TRBJ2-7,TGTGCCAGCAGCACTAGAACTACAGGGGGGAGTAACGAGCAGTACTTC,CASSTRTTGGSNEQYF
15,TRBV19,TRBD1,once,TRBJ2-5,TGTGCCAGTAGTATACAGACAGGGTGGTCAGAGACCCAGTACTTC,CASSIQTGWSETQYF
16,TRBV21-1,.,.,TRBJ2-4,TGTGCCAGCATTCCCCGGGACCCAGGGCGGTGGGACGAGCGGTACTTC,CASIPRDPGRWDERYF
14,TRBV6-5,.,.,TRBJ2-5,TGTGCCAGCAGTCAGTCCTACAGGGAAGAGACCCAGTACTTC,CASSQSYREETQYF
16,TRBV28,TRBD2,.,TRBJ2-1,TGTGCCAGCAGTTTATATCGGACTAGCGGACTGGGTGAGCAGTTCTTC,CASSLYRTSGLGEQFF
16,TRBV11-2,TRBD2,once,TRBJ2-2,TGTGCCAGCAGCTTCCTCGGGCGGGGAGCTAGGCGGGAGCTATTTTTT,CASSFLGRGARRELFF
16,TRBV29-1,.,once,TRBJ2-3,TGCAGCGTTGAAGAACCCGCGGGGGCCCCCACAGATACGCAGTATTTT,CSVEEPAGAPTDTQYF
14,TRBV20-1,.,.,TRBJ2-4,TGCAGTGCCCCCTGGGTCCTAGCCAAAAACATTCAGTACTTC,CSAPWVLAKNIQYF
15,TRBV2,.,.,TRBJ1-4,TGTGCCAGCAGTGAACACATGGCAACTAATGAAAAACTGTTTTTT,CASSEHMATNEKLFF
16,TRBV20-1,TRBD2,few,TRBJ2-7,TGCAGTGCTAGAGAAGGACTAGCGGGGAGGGGCTACGAGCAGTACTTC,CSAREGLAGRGYEQYF
15,TRBV2,.,.,TRBJ1-2,TGTGCCAGCAGGGCCGGGACGTCCTATAACTATGGCTACACCTTC,CASRAGTSYNYGYTF